This T cell receptor (beta chain) was profiled in a study of T cells in Graves' hyperthyroidism and ophthalmopathy. Germline V CDR1 and CDR2: MGHRA, YSYEKL. The CDR3 is made up of 16 amino acids. Trimming left V 4 bases short and J 1 base short, with 16 bases between. In this sample, this clonotype turned up many times. What it binds is unknown. Findings of the study overall: Model-based prediction identified ophthalmopathy a median about 6.8 months prior to its onset.

From RNA transcripts, TCR beta CDR3 regions were amplified. HTBI primers were the set used in a first-round RT-PCR of the TCR CDR3. TCRdb called the multiplex PCR reads again in MiXCR, with one record for every CDR3 protein. The sample yields some 500,000 distinct CDR3 sequences, around 15% seen once. Sequenced sample: blood. V and J are TRBV4-1 and TRBJ1-2, with D maybe TRBD1 (6 bases). The sequence was obtained from a woman aged 18-30 years with Graves' hyperthyroidism. This chain's CDR3 is CASSLLRRQDNYGYTF. The CDR3 nucleotides read TGCGCCAGCAGCCTACTGCGGAGACAGGATAACTATGGCTACACCTTC.